The T cell receptor (beta chain) under discussion was sequenced for a study of CD8 T cells in ankylosing spondylitis. TCRdb passed the 5' RACE reads through MiXCR, listing each CDR3 protein once. Here the sample spans fewer than 80,000 distinct CDR3 sequences, less than 6% being singletons. Germline-derived CDR1 and CDR2 are SGHTA and FQGNSA. This CDR3 contains 15 residues. The germline V and J ends were trimmed by 6 bases and 4 bases, with 19 bases remaining between them. This clonotype was recorded at least ten times. This TCR was recovered from a male donor with ankylosing spondylitis or in good health (not recorded which). Sequenced material: blood, either unsorted or a sorted T cell fraction (not recorded which). The genes are TRBV7-2 and TRBJ2-7, with a weak D call TRBD2 (6 bases). CDR3 sequence reads: CASRLTRAGFYEQYF. In DNA form, the CDR3 reads TGTGCCAGCAGATTGACGCGGGCGGGATTTTACGAGCAGTACTTC. Combining the CDR3 with reference TRBV7-2 and TRBJ2-7 gives the whole variable domain GAGVSQSPSNKVTEKGKDVELRCDPISGHTALYWYRQSLGQGLEFLIYFQGNSAPDKSGLPSDRFSAERTGGSVSTLTIQRTQQEDSAVYLCASRLTRAGFYEQYFGPGTRLTVT.